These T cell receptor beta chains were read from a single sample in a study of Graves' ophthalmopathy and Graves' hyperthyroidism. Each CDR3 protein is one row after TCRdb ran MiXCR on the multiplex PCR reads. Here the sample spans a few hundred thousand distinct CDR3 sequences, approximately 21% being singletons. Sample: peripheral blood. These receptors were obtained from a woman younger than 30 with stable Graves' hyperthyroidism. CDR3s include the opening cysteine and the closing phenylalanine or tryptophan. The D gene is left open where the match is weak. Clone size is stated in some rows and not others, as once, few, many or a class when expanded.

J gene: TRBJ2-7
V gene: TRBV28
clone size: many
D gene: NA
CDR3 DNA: TGTGCCAGCACTGAGCTCCCCGGCTACGAGCAGTACTTC
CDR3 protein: CASTELPGYEQYF

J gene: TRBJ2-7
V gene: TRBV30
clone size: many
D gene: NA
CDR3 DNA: TGTGCCTGGAGTGTACGGGGCCAATATCCGGTCTACGCATCCTACGAGCAGTACTTC
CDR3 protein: CAWSVRGQYPVYASYEQYF

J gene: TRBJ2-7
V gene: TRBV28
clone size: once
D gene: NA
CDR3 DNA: TGTGCCAGCAGTCAGGGGCTAGCGGTCACCTCCTACGAGCAGTACTTC
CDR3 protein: CASSQGLAVTSYEQYF

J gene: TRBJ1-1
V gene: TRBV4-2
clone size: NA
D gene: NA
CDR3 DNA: TGTGCCAGCAGCCAAGATAACGGAGGGTACACTGAAGCTTTCTTT
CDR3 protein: CASSQDNGGYTEAFF

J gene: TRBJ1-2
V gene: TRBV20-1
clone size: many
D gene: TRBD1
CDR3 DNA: TGCAGTGCCCGGGGGACAGCCAGCTATGGCTACACCTTC
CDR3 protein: CSARGTASYGYTF

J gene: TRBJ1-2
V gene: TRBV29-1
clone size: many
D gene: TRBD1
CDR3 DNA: TGCAGCGTTGTGGCTACAGGGGGCGCGTATGGCTACACCTTC
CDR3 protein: CSVVATGGAYGYTF

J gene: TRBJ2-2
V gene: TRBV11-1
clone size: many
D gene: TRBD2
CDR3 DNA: TGTGCCAGCAGCATTGGACTAGCGGGTGTCACCGGGGAGCTGTTTTTT
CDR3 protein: CASSIGLAGVTGELFF

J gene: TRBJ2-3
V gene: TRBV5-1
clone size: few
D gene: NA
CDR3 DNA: TGCGCCAGCAGCGCTGATTCAAGGACAGATACGCAGTATTTT
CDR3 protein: CASSADSRTDTQYF

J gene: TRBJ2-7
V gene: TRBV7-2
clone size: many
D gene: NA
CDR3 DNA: TGTGCCAGCAGCTTTAGCGGTGGGGAGCAGTACTTC
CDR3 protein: CASSFSGGEQYF

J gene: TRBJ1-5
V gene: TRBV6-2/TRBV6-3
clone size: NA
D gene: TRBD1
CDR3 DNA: TGTGCCAGCAGTTACCCGGACAGGATGAGCAATCAGCCCCAGCATTTT
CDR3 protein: CASSYPDRMSNQPQHF

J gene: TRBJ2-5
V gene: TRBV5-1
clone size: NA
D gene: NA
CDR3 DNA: TGCGCCAGCAGCGTTGAGTTGGAGACCCAGTACTTC
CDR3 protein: CASSVELETQYF

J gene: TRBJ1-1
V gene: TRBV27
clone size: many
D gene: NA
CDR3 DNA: TGTGCCAGCAAAATAACAGGGATCATTACGGAAGCTTTCTTT
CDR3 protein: CASKITGIITEAFF

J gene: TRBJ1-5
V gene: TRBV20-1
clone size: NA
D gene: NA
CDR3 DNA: TGCAGTGGCTACAGGGAGGTCGGGCAGCCCCAGCATTTT
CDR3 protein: CSGYREVGQPQHF

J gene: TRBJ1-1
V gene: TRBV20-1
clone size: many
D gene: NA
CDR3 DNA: TGCAGTGCTAGAGGGGGCGGAGGTGGAACTGAAGCTTTCTTT
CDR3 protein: CSARGGGGGTEAFF

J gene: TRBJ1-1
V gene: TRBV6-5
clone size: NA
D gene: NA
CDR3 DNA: TGTGCCAGCAGTTACTATTCACCTATGAACACTGAAGCTTTCTTT
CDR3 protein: CASSYYSPMNTEAFF

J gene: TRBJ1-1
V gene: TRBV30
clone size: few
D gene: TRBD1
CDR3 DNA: TGTGCCTCATCGAAAGGGGGACAGAGCATGAACACTGAAGCTTTCTTT
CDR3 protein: CASSKGGQSMNTEAFF

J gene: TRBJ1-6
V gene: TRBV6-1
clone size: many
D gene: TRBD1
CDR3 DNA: TGTGCCAGCAGCGACGACAGGGGCGCGAATAATTCACCCCTCCACTTT
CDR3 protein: CASSDDRGANNSPLHF

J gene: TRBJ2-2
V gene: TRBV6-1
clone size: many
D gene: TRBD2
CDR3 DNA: TGTGCCAGCAGTGAGCCCGGGACTAGCCCCGGGGAGCTGTTTTTT
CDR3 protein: CASSEPGTSPGELFF

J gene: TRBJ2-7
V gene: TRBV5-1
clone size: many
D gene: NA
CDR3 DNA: TGCGCCAGCAGCTTGTCGGCAGGGGCGTTCTACGAGCAGTACTTC
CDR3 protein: CASSLSAGAFYEQYF

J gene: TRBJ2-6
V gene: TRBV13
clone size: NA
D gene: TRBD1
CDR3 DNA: TGTGCCAGCAGCCGTAGACAGGGGGCAGTACTAGGGCCAGGAGGGGCCAACGTCCTGACTTTC
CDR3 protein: CASSRRQGAVLGPGGANVLTF

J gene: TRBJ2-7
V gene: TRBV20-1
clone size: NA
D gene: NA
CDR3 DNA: TGCAGTGCAGGTACCATCTACGAGCAGTACTTC
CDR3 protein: CSAGTIYEQYF

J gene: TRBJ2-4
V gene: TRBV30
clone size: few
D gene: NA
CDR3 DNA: TGTGCCTGGAGTCCTGGACCCCAAAACATTCAGTACTTC
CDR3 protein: CAWSPGPQNIQYF

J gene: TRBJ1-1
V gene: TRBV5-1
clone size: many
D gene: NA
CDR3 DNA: TGCGCCAGCAGCTTTTCAGCGGGAACCACTGAAGCTTTCTTT
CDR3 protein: CASSFSAGTTEAFF

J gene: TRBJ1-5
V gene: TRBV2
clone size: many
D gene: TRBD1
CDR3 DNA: TGTGCCAGCCACAGGGGGAGCAATCAGCCCCAGCATTTT
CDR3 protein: CASHRGSNQPQHF

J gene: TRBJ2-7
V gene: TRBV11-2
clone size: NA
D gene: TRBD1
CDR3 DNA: TGTGCCAGCAGTTTGAGGACAGGGGGGATAGGAGAGCAGTACTTC
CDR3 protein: CASSLRTGGIGEQYF

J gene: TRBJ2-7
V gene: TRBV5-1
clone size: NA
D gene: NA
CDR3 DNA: TGCGCCAGCAGTCGGGACGCGGGATCCTACGAGCAGTACTTC
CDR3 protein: CASSRDAGSYEQYF

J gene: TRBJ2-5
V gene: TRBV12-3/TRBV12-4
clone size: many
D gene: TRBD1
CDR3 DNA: TGTGCCAGCAGTTTCGGCCAGGGGGTCGAGACCCAGTACTTC
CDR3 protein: CASSFGQGVETQYF

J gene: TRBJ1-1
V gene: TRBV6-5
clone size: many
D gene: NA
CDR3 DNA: TGTGCCAGCAGTTACGGGGTTAGCACTGAAGCTTTCTTT
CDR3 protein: CASSYGVSTEAFF

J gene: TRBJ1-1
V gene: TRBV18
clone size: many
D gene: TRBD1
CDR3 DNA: TGTGCCAGCTCACCGACAGGGACCCTGAACACTGAAGCTTTCTTT
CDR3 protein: CASSPTGTLNTEAFF

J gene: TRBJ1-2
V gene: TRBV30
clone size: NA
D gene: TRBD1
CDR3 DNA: TGTGCCTGGAATCATCAGGGGGTGGATGGCTACACCTTC
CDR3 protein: CAWNHQGVDGYTF

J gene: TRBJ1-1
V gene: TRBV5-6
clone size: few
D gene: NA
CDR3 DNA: TGTGCCAGCGGGCAAAGGGTCAGGGCCATTCTTGGCACTGAAGCTTTCTTT
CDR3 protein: CASGQRVRAILGTEAFF

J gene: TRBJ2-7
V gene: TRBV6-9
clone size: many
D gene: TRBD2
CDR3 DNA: TGTGCCAGCAACTCGAGGGGGCGAAGGGGACTAGCGGGAGCCAGCTCCTACGAGCAGTACTTC
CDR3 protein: CASNSRGRRGLAGASSYEQYF

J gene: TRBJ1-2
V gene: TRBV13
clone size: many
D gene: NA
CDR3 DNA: TGTGCCAGCAGCCAGGGTCTGTATGGCTACACCTTC
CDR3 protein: CASSQGLYGYTF

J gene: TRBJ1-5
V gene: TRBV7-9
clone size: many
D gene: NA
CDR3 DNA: TGTGCCAGCAGCCACGATCAGCAGCCCCAGCATTTT
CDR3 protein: CASSHDQQPQHF

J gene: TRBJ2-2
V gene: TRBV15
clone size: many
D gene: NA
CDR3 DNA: TGTGCCACCAGCAGAGGCTGGGACGGCGGGGAGCTGTTTTTT
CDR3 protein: CATSRGWDGGELFF

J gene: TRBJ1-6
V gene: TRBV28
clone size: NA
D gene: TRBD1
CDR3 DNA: TGTGCCAGCAGACCCGGACAGGGTCGTTATTCACCCCTCCACTTT
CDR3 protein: CASRPGQGRYSPLHF

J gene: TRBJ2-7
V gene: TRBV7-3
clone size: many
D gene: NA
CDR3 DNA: TGTGCCAGCAGTGCAACAGGGAACAGCGAGCAGTACTTC
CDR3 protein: CASSATGNSEQYF